The clone carrying this TCR beta chain has a handful of counts. Researchers collected about 9.6 milliliters of peripheral blood from every single donor. Samples each had at least 5.5 micrograms of total RNA extracted. This specimen belongs to a study of blood T cells in healthy people across ages. The authors ran a second PCR of roughly 7 to 11 cycles using a sample-barcoded 5' primer and a J-beta primer mix. TCRdb reprocessed the 5' RACE reads via MiXCR and lists one record per CDR3 protein. The repertoire holds fewer than 1 million distinct CDR3 sequences, with roughly 44% as singletons. This CDR3 is 14 amino acids long. CDR1 is LGHNA, CDR2 YSLEER, per germline.

The chain combines TRBV4-3 with TRBJ2-5; the match to TRBD1 covers 9 bases. The J call could be wrong; TRBJ2-7 is a better fit for the DNA end. This receptor was identified in a man aged 55 to 69 in good health. The material sequenced was blood. CDR3 loop: CASSQRTGAGEQYF. In DNA, the CDR3 is TGCGCCAGCAGCCAGAGGACAGGGGCGGGCGAGCAGTACTTC.